Below, 13 T cell receptor beta chains from the same sample are listed, as sequenced in a study of monozygotic twins with inflammatory bowel disease. TCRdb re-analyzed the 5' RACE reads; it lists each CDR3 protein once, without DNA. The sample is made up of about 420,000 distinct CDR3 sequences, and the top ten hold roughly 2.5% of it. Sequencing was carried out using blood. The source is a human donor with ulcerative colitis or Crohn's disease, or a healthy co-twin of an affected twin (not recorded which).

The CDR3 spells CASSLARRGHTEAFF. V and J are TRBV5-4 and TRBJ1-1. In germline, CDR1 is SGHNT, CDR2 YYREEE (reference sequence). There are 15 residues in the CDR3.

V gene TRBV7-9 combines with J gene TRBJ1-1; TCRdb gives TRBD1 as the D gene, but with no DNA this cannot be confirmed. The CDR3 contains 14 residues. Germline-derived CDR1 and CDR2 are SEHNR and FQNEAQ (reference sequence). CDR3 in amino acids: CASTLGGGYTEAFF.

The chain is built from TRBV7-8 and TRBJ2-3; TCRdb's D call, TRBD2, is unchecked because there is no DNA. There are 15 residues in the CDR3. Germline V CDR1 and CDR2: SGHVS, FQNEAQ. The CDR3 protein is CASSLDGRAGDTQYF. Full variable domain (outside the CDR3, taken from reference TRBV7-8 and TRBJ2-3): GAGVSQSPRYKVAKRGQDVALRCDPISGHVSLFWYQQALGQGPEFLTYFQNEAQLDKSGLPSDRFFAERPEGSVSTLKIQRTQQEDSAVYLCASSLDGRAGDTQYFGPGTRLTVL.

V is TRBV20-1 and J is TRBJ2-2. The CDR3 extends over 11 amino acids. From germline, CDR1 is DFQATT and CDR2 SNEGSKA (reference sequence). The CDR3 loop is CSARRAGELFF.

The chain recombines TRBV6-4 with TRBJ2-1; TCRdb selects TRBD1, and the lack of DNA leaves this call unchecked. This CDR3 is 14 amino acids long. Germline V gene sequence: CDR1 MRHNA, CDR2 SNTAGT. The CDR3 loop reads CASSPGVFQNEQFF.

V is TRBV20-1 and J is TRBJ2-5. The CDR3 consists of 14 residues. Germline V lookup: CDR1 DFQATT, CDR2 SNEGSKA (reference sequence). The chain's CDR3 is CSARIGTRQETQYF.

The gene calls are TRBV3-1 and TRBJ2-3; checking the TCRdb D call of TRBD2 is not possible without DNA. The germline V gene encodes CDR1 LGHDT and CDR2 YNNKEL (reference sequence). This CDR3 is 20 amino acids long. The CDR3 spells CASSQVMASSGEFGADTQYF.

This chain joins TRBV3-1 and TRBJ2-2. The CDR3 consists of 16 residues. Per germline, CDR1 LGHDT and CDR2 YNNKEL (reference sequence). The CDR3 region is CASSLIVGFNTGELFF.

The J gene is TRBJ2-1, the V gene TRBV7-3; absent DNA, TCRdb's TRBD2 call cannot be checked. CDR3 length: 17 amino acids. Looked up from germline, CDR1 is SGHTA and CDR2 is FQGTGA. CDR3 loop: CASSPNALAGLNNEQFF. The full variable domain, with the rest looked up from reference TRBV7-3 and TRBJ2-1, is GAGVSQTPSNKVTEKGKYVELRCDPISGHTALYWYRQSLGQGPEFLIYFQGTGAADDSGLPNDRFFAVRPEGSVSTLKIQRTERGDSAVYLCASSPNALAGLNNEQFFGPGTRLTVL.

This chain joins TRBV5-5 and TRBJ2-5; the D call from TCRdb, TRBD1, cannot be confirmed without DNA. Germline lookup yields CDR1 SGHKS and CDR2 YYEKEE (reference sequence). This CDR3 contains 15 residues. The CDR3 here is CPSSTGRGILKTQYF.

The chain carries TRBV7-6 and TRBJ2-3; lacking DNA, the TRBD2 call made by TCRdb goes unchecked. Germline-derived CDR1 and CDR2 are SGHVS and FNYEAQ. The CDR3 is 16 residues long. The CDR3 loop is CASSFRAPPSTDTQYF.

The J gene is TRBJ2-7, the V gene TRBV20-1; TCRdb indicates TRBD2, and absent DNA this call remains unverified. Germline-derived CDR1 and CDR2 are DFQATT and SNEGSKA (reference sequence). The CDR3 runs to 14 residues. Here the CDR3 reads CSASGSGLPYEQYF.

The chain combines TRBV20-1 with TRBJ2-7; without DNA, the TCRdb call of TRBD2 cannot be checked. CDR3 length equals 15 residues. CDR1 and CDR2 from the germline V gene are DFQATT and SNEGSKA (reference sequence). CDR3: CSARDGVRGAYEQYF.